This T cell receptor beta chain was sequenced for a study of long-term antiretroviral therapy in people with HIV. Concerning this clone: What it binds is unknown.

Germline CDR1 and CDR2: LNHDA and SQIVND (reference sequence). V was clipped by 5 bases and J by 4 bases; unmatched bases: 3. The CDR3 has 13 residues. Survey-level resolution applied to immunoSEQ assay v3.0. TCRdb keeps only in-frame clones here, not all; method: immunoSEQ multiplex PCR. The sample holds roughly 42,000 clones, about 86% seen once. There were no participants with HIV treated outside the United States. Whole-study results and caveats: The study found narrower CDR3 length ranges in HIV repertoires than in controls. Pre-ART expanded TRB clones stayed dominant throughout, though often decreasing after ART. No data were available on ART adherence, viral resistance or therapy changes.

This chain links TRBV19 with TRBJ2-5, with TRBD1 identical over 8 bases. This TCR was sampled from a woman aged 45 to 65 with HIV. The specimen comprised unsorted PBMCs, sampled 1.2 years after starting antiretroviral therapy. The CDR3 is CASSPGGRETQYF. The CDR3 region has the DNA TGTGCCAGTAGTCCAGGGGGCCGAGAGACCCAGTACTTC. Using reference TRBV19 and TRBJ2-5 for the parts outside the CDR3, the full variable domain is DGGITQSPKYLFRKEGQNVTLSCEQNLNHDAMYWYRQDPGQGLRLIYYSQIVNDFQKGDIAEGYSVSREKKESFPLTVTSAQKNPTAFYLCASSPGGRETQYFGPGTRLLVL.